The 22 T cell receptor beta chains below all came from one sample that was sequenced in a study of identical twins. TCRdb reprocessed the 5' RACE reads with MiXCR, giving one entry per CDR3 protein. This table has more than 400,000 distinct CDR3 sequences, 13% to 15% appearing once. Separately, the same data were catalogued under a study of yellow fever vaccine responses in identical twins.

The sequenced sample was CD4+ T cells sorted from blood. The receptors come from a woman between 18 and 30 years old in good health.

This clonotype was counted only a few times. The chain is built from TRBV7-9 and TRBJ2-2, with a weak D call TRBD2 (5 bases). Trimming took 5 bases from V and 6 from J, leaving 10 bases between them. Germline loops: CDR1 SEHNR, CDR2 FQNEAQ (reference sequence). The CDR3 has 13 amino acids. Written as DNA, the CDR3 is TGTGCCAGCAGCCACGCGGGTCCCGGGGAGCTGTTTTTT. Encoded protein: CASSHAGPGELFF.

The chain recombines TRBV12-3 or TRBV12-4 with TRBJ2-1; D is ambiguous. Deletions cut 5 bases from V and 7 bases from J, with 18 bases between. The CDR3 spans 15 residues. The CDR3: CASSPFGSNRNEQFF. CDR3 sequence (DNA): TGTGCCAGCAGTCCTTTCGGGTCAAATAGGAATGAGCAGTTCTTC.

The V gene is TRBV10-1, the J gene TRBJ1-1, with no clear D. This CDR3 region has 15 residues. CDR1 and CDR2 (germline): WNHNN, SYGVQD (reference sequence). V lost 3 bases and J lost 0, with 11 bases in between. CDR3 region: CASSDVGWVNTEAFF. The CDR3 DNA reads as TGCGCCAGCAGTGATGTGGGGTGGGTGAACACTGAAGCTTTCTTT.

V usage is TRBV7-9 and J usage is TRBJ2-3; TRBD1 is a possible D gene (5 bases). The CDR3 consists of 15 residues. Germline V gene sequence: CDR1 SEHNR, CDR2 FQNEAQ (reference sequence). V lost 5 bases, J lost 3 bases, and 15 bases lay in between. CDR3 residues: CASSNRTSGTDTQYF. The CDR3, as DNA: TGTGCCAGCAGCAATAGGACATCCGGGACAGATACGCAGTATTTT.

A few counts support this clonotype. The chain uses TRBV20-1 and TRBJ2-1, with 15 bases identical to TRBD2. The V gene's germline CDR1 is DFQATT and CDR2 SNEGSKA (reference sequence). The CDR3 has 14 amino acids. The junction had 3 bases not matched to a gene; V was cut back by 6 bases and J by 6 bases. CDR3 nucleotide sequence: TGCAGTGCCCGGACTAGCGGGAGGGCCAATGAGCAGTTCTTC. It specifies CSARTSGRANEQFF.

This clonotype appeared a few times. This chain connects TRBV5-1 to TRBJ2-2; tentatively, D is TRBD1 (5 bases). From germline, CDR1 is SGHRS and CDR2 YFSETQ. The CDR3 spans 17 residues. Trimming removed 3 bases from V and 2 bases from J, with 17 bases in between. The CDR3 nucleotides are TGCGCCAGCAGCTCAACGGCAGGGCGAGTAAACACCGGGGAGCTGTTTTTT. This translates into CASSSTAGRVNTGELFF.

The chain employs TRBV6-1 and TRBJ1-1; TRBD1 aligns across 10 bases. The CDR3 extends over 15 amino acids. Looked up from germline, CDR1 is MNHNS and CDR2 is SASEGT. The V and J ends lost 6 bases and 7 bases, in that order; junction bases with no gene match: 11. In DNA form, the CDR3 reads TGTGCCAGCAGCCGGCCGGGACAGGGGATAAGTGAAGCTTTCTTT. Residues: CASSRPGQGISEAFF.

This clonotype came up a few times. The chain is built from TRBV20-1 and TRBJ1-5; D unresolved. Looked up from germline, CDR1 is DFQATT and CDR2 is SNEGSKA (reference sequence). The CDR3 covers 14 residues. Trimming took 6 bases from V and 2 from J, leaving 14 bases between them. CDR3 bases: TGCAGTGCCTCAGAGGGAGTTGGCAATCAGCCCCAGCATTTT. Its protein is CSASEGVGNQPQHF.

This clonotype was found a few times. This sequence joins TRBV7-8 and TRBJ2-7, with TRBD1 as a possible D gene (5 bases). Germline CDR1 is SGHVS and CDR2 is FQNEAQ. The CDR3 consists of 13 residues. With 3 bases removed from V and 4 bases from J, the gap between germline ends came to 10 bases. The CDR3 reads CASSLIGAYEQYF. The CDR3, as DNA: TGTGCCAGCAGCTTGATTGGGGCTTACGAGCAGTACTTC.

This CDR3 reads CATSRPSRFPSLETQYF. CDR3 bases: TGTGCCACCAGCAGACCAAGCAGGTTTCCGAGTTTAGAGACCCAGTACTTC. The chain combines TRBV15 with TRBJ2-5; D remains ambiguous. The CDR3 contains 17 residues. Per germline, CDR1 LNHNV and CDR2 YYDKDF (reference sequence). V lost 2 bases, J lost 4 bases, and 20 bases lay in between. Together with reference TRBV15 and TRBJ2-5, the CDR3 gives the full variable domain: DAMVIQNPRYQVTQFGKPVTLSCSQTLNHNVMYWYQQKSSQAPKLLFHYYDKDFNNEADTPDNFQSRRPNTSFCFLDIRSPGLGDTAMYLCATSRPSRFPSLETQYFGPGTRLLVL.

The chain uses TRBV7-8 and TRBJ2-7, with 7 nucleotides matching TRBD1. V lost 1 base to trimming and J lost 0 bases; unmatched junction nucleotides: 3. Germline V gene lookup returns CDR1 SGHVS and CDR2 FQNEAQ. This CDR3 contains 15 residues. CDR3 protein: CASSLEQGTSYEQYF. CDR3 DNA: TGTGCCAGCAGCTTAGAACAGGGGACCTCCTACGAGCAGTACTTC.

The chain combines TRBV7-8 with TRBJ1-2; 9 bases are a match to TRBD1. The CDR3 sequence is 13 residues long. Germline CDR1 SGHVS, CDR2 FQNEAQ. J was trimmed by 8 bases and V by 5 bases; bases with no gene match: 6. The CDR3 DNA is TGTGCCAGCAGCCAACAGGGGGCATACGGCTACACCTTC. As protein: CASSQQGAYGYTF.

This clonotype was detected a few times. The gene calls are TRBV20-1 and TRBJ1-2, with 8 bases lining up with TRBD1. Trimming at V came to 3 bases and at J to 3 bases, leaving 0 bases not matched to a gene. This CDR3 is built from 12 residues. Per the germline V gene, CDR1 is DFQATT and CDR2 is SNEGSKA (reference sequence). The CDR3 region has the DNA TGCAGTGCTAGGGACAGGGACTATGGCTACACCTTC. Amino acids: CSARDRDYGYTF.

This chain uses TRBV6-2 or TRBV6-3 with TRBJ1-1; the D is unclear. The germline V gene has CDR1 MNHEY and CDR2 SVGEGT. The V end was cut by 5 bases, the J end by 4 bases, with 11 bases between. This CDR3 has 13 amino acids. The CDR3 DNA is TGTGCCAGCAGTCCCCCGGTGGTCACTGAAGCTTTCTTT. Translating gives CASSPPVVTEAFF.

On this clonotype itself: This may be a read error, as it is one base from a much larger clone. The V and J genes are TRBV5-1 and TRBJ2-5, with D perhaps TRBD1 (6 bases). Germline V gene sequence: CDR1 SGHRS, CDR2 YFSETQ. V lost 4 bases and J 1 base, leaving 11 bases between the germline ends. This CDR3 region has 14 residues. CDR3: CASSGTGSQETQYF. CDR3 DNA: TGCGCCAGCAGCGGTACAGGGTCCCAAGAGACCCAGTACTTC.

This clonotype has a handful of counts. The chain has TRBV12-3 or TRBV12-4 and TRBJ2-1; 10 bases fit TRBD2. The CDR3 length is 15 residues. The V segment lost 1 base and the J segment 4 bases; nucleotides outside the gene matches: 1. The CDR3 DNA reads TGTGCCAGCAGTTTAGTTAGCGGGAGGTACAATGAGCAGTTCTTC. This codes for CASSLVSGRYNEQFF.

This clonotype was counted only a few times. The rearrangement links TRBV7-8 to TRBJ2-1; 7 nucleotides line up with TRBD1. This CDR3 has 13 amino acids. Germline CDR1 reads SGHVS; CDR2 reads FQNEAQ. V was pared by 0 bases and J by 8 bases, with 1 base of the junction left unmatched. The CDR3: CASSLAGGYEQFF. CDR3 DNA: TGTGCCAGCAGCTTAGCAGGGGGCTATGAGCAGTTCTTC.

The chain joins TRBV12-3 or TRBV12-4 to TRBJ2-5; 7 bases agree with TRBD2. The CDR3 is 16 amino acids. Germline trimming cut 5 bases from V and 3 bases from J; bases unmatched to any gene: 12. The CDR3 DNA reads as TGTGCCAGCAGTATTCGGGGGGAAGGTAGCAAAGAGACCCAGTACTTC. Its protein product is CASSIRGEGSKETQYF.

At least ten counts were recorded for this clonotype. The genes are TRBV12-3 or TRBV12-4 and TRBJ2-2; D possibly corresponds to TRBD2 (5 bases). This CDR3 comprises 14 residues. The V and J ends lost 6 bases and 6 bases respectively, with 14 bases between them. CDR3 nucleotide sequence: TGTGCCAGCAGCCGGACTCTTAACGCCGGGGAGCTGTTTTTT. This encodes CASSRTLNAGELFF.

The chain uses TRBV12-3 or TRBV12-4 and TRBJ1-1; 9 bases match TRBD1. Germline trimming cut 6 bases from V and 5 bases from J; bases unmatched to any gene: 7. This CDR3 region has 14 residues. Here the CDR3 reads CASREQGAHTEAFF. The CDR3 DNA is TGTGCCAGCAGAGAACAGGGGGCGCATACTGAAGCTTTCTTT.

CDR3 in amino acids: CASSQGTGSTTGELFF. In DNA, the CDR3 is TGTGCCAGCAGCCAAGGGACAGGGTCTACCACCGGGGAGCTGTTTTTT. The rearrangement joins TRBV14 to TRBJ2-2; 8 nucleotides line up with TRBD1. The CDR3 sequence is 16 residues long. Trimming removed 1 base from V and 4 bases from J; junction bases left unmatched: 5. The germline CDR1 and CDR2 sequences are SGHDN and FVKESK.

This clonotype occurred a few times. This chain joins TRBV20-1 and TRBJ2-3, with TRBD2 identical over 8 bases. The CDR3 is 15 amino acids. Unmatched junction bases numbered 5, after V lost 2 bases and J lost 1 base. Germline V gene lookup returns CDR1 DFQATT and CDR2 SNEGSKA (reference sequence). The CDR3 sequence: CSARSIAGRTDTQYF. CDR3 coding DNA: TGCAGTGCTAGATCGATAGCGGGGCGCACAGATACGCAGTATTTT.